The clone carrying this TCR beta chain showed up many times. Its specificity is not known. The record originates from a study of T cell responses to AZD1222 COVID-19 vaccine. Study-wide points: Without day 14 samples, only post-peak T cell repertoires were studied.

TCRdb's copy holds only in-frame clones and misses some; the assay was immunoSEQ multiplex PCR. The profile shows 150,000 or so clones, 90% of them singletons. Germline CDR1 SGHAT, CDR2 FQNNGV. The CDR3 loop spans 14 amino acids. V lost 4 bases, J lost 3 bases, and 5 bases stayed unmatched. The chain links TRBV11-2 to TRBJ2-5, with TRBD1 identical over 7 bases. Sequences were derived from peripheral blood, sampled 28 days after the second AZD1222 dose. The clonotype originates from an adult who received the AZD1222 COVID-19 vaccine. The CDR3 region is CASSSGQVKETQYF. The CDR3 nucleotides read TGTGCCAGCAGCTCTGGACAGGTTAAAGAGACCCAGTACTTC.